One and the same sample provided the 7 T cell receptor beta chains below, sequenced in a study of STAT5B mutations in CD4+ large granular lymphocyte leukemia. Generated by immunoSEQ multiplex PCR, the TCRdb table keeps only in-frame clones and is missing some. The sample shows about 31,000 clones, approximately 91% of them seen only once. Sequenced sample: CD4+ T cells from blood buffy coats. The receptors originated from a human donor in good health.

V usage is TRBV7-9 and J usage is TRBJ2-5; D may be TRBD2 (5 bases). The J call may not be correct, given that the DNA end is closer to TRBJ2-7. The CDR3 consists of 13 residues. Germline CDR1 and CDR2: SEHNR and FQNEAQ (reference sequence). The CDR3 here is CASSWSGIYEQYF. CDR3 nucleotide sequence: TGTGCCAGCAGCTGGAGCGGAATCTACGAGCAGTACTTC.

The chain combines TRBV5-1 with TRBJ1-1; D not certain. This CDR3 has 13 amino acids. Germline CDR1 and CDR2: SGHRS and YFSETQ. V was trimmed by 5 bases and J by 1 base, leaving 9 bases between them. The CDR3 spells CASSRVTNTEAFF. The CDR3 region has the DNA TGCGCCAGCAGTCGGGTTACGAACACTGAAGCTTTCTTT.

CDR3 DNA sequence: TGTGCCACCGGGACCGGGGAATACAATGAGCAGTTCTTC. It specifies CATGTGEYNEQFF. The chain uses TRBV15 and TRBJ2-1; either TRBD1 or TRBD2 may fit D (5 bases each). The CDR3 has 13 residues. Trimming removed 8 bases at V and 4 bases at J, with 12 bases between. CDR1 is LNHNV, CDR2 YYDKDF, per germline (reference sequence). Full variable domain (remainder filled in from reference TRBV15 and TRBJ2-1): DAMVIQNPRYQVTQFGKPVTLSCSQTLNHNVMYWYQQKSSQAPKLLFHYYDKDFNNEADTPDNFQSRRPNTSFCFLDIRSPGLGDTAMYLCATGTGEYNEQFFGPGTRLTVL.

The chain joins TRBV4-2 to TRBJ2-1; 12 nucleotides agree with TRBD2. Germline CDR1 is LGHNA and CDR2 is YNFKEQ. Trimming at V came to 0 bases and at J to 2 bases, leaving 11 bases not matched to a gene. The CDR3 consists of 20 residues. CDR3 loop: CASSQEVLAGGSFPYNEQFF. CDR3 DNA sequence: TGTGCCAGCAGCCAAGAGGTCCTAGCGGGAGGGTCTTTCCCCTACAATGAGCAGTTCTTC.

The table lists this clone with a count of one. The V call is TRBV10-3, the J call TRBJ2-3; TRBD2 is a possible D gene (6 bases). Germline CDR1 reads ENHRY; CDR2 reads SYGVKD. V was pared by 10 bases and J by 0 bases, with 17 bases between. This CDR3 has 15 residues. The CDR3 bases are TGTGCCACCGGGACTGCGGTCTCTAGCACAGATACGCAGTATTTT. Its protein product is CATGTAVSSTDTQYF.

The chain carries TRBV20-1 and TRBJ2-1; D uncertain. The CDR3 has 11 residues. CDR1 is DFQATT, CDR2 SNEGSKA, per germline (reference sequence). The CDR3 loop reads CSVPLDLEQFF. The CDR3 DNA reads TGCAGCGTTCCTCTAGACCTAGAGCAGTTCTTC.

The genes are TRBV6-6 and TRBJ1-4, with D possibly TRBD1 on 5 matching bases. The CDR3 spans 13 residues. V gave up 5 bases and J gave up 3 bases, with 7 bases separating them. The germline V gene encodes CDR1 MNHNY and CDR2 SVGAGI (reference sequence). The CDR3: CASSGHANEKLFF. CDR3 nucleotides: TGTGCCAGCAGTGGACACGCTAATGAAAAACTGTTTTTT.